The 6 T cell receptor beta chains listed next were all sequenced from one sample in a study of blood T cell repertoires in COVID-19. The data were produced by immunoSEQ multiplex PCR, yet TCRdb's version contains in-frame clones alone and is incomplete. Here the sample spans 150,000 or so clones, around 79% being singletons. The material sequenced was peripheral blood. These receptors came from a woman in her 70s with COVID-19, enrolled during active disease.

The DNA for the CDR3 is TGTGCCAGCAGCCTAGGACAGTATGAAGCTTTCTTT. It encodes CASSLGQYEAFF. The chain combines TRBV7-2 with TRBJ1-1; the D gene is possibly TRBD1 (6 bases). This CDR3 is 12 amino acids long. Looked up from germline, CDR1 is SGHTA and CDR2 is FQGNSA. V dropped 5 bases and J dropped 7 bases, with 11 bases sitting between them.

The CDR3 DNA is TGTGCCTGGAGTGTACAGGGAAAGAATGAGCAGTTCTTC. Its translation: CAWSVQGKNEQFF. The V gene is TRBV30, the J gene TRBJ2-1, with D possibly matching TRBD1 (6 bases). This CDR3 contains 13 residues. Trimming cost V 0 bases and J 7 bases, with 10 bases left between them. Per germline, CDR1 GTSNPN and CDR2 SVGIG (reference sequence).

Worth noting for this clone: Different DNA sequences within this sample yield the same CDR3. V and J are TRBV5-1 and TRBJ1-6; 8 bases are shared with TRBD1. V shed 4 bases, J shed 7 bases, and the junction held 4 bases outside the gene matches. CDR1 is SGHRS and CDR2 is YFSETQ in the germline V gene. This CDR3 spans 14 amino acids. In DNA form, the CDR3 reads TGCGCCAGCAGCCAGACAGGGGACAATTCACCCCTCCACTTT. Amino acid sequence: CASSQTGDNSPLHF.

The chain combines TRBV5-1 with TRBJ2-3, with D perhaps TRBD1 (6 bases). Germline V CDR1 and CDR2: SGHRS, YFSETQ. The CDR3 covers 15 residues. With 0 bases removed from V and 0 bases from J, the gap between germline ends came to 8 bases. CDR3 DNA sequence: TGCGCCAGCAGCTTGGTGGGGGCTAGCACAGATACGCAGTATTTT. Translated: CASSLVGASTDTQYF.

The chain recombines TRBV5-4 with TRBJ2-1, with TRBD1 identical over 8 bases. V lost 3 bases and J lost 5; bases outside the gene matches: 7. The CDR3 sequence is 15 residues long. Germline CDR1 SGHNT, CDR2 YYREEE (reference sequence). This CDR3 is CASSWGTGQNNEQFF. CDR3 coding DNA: TGTGCCAGCAGCTGGGGGACAGGTCAAAACAATGAGCAGTTCTTC.

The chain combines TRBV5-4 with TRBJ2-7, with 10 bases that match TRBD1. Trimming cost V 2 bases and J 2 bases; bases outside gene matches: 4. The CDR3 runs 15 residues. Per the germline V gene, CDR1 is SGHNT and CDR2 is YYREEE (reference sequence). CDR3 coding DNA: TGTGCCAGCAGCTTCGGACAGGGGGTTACCTACGAGCAGTACTTC. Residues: CASSFGQGVTYEQYF. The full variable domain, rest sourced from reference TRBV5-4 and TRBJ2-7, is ETGVTQSPTHLIKTRGQQVTLRCSSQSGHNTVSWYQQALGQGPQFIFQYYREEENGRGNFPPRFSGLQFPNYSSELNVNALELDDSALYLCASSFGQGVTYEQYFGPGTRLTVT.